Listed below are T cell receptor beta chains from one sample, sequenced in a study of neoadjuvant anti-PD-1 for oral cavity cancer. TCRdb keeps only in-frame clones here, not all; method: immunoSEQ multiplex PCR. The table records 11,000 to 15,000 clones, approximately 70% of them present only once. The material was PBMCs, obtained before nivolumab (anti-PD-1) treatment. The source of these receptors is a person aged 40-85 years with oral cavity squamous cell carcinoma. The CDR3 runs from the conserved cysteine through the conserved F or W. A D gene is named only where the DNA matches it firmly. Some rows mark clone size as missing; the rest say once, few, many or name a class of expanded clone.

j_gene: TRBJ2-7
len: 15
abundance: once
v_gene: TRBV27
d_gene: TRBD1
CDR3aa: CASSLDRGRSYEQYF
CDR3nt: TGTGCCAGCAGCCTTGACAGGGGTCGCTCCTACGAGCAGTACTTC

j_gene: TRBJ2-1
len: 15
abundance: .
v_gene: TRBV5-1
d_gene: TRBD2
CDR3aa: CASSLLVTSGRVQFF
CDR3nt: TGCGCCAGCAGCTTGCTAGTGACTAGCGGGAGGGTCCAGTTCTTC

j_gene: TRBJ1-5
len: 15
abundance: .
v_gene: TRBV4-1
d_gene: .
CDR3aa: CASSQDLRGNQPQHF
CDR3nt: TGCGCCAGCAGCCAAGATTTGCGGGGGAATCAGCCCCAGCATTTT

j_gene: TRBJ1-5
len: 16
abundance: .
v_gene: TRBV28
d_gene: .
CDR3aa: CATEGRSFRLNQPQHF
CDR3nt: TGTGCCACCGAAGGGCGATCCTTTAGGCTCAATCAGCCCCAGCATTTT

j_gene: TRBJ2-3
len: 17
abundance: .
v_gene: TRBV7-2
d_gene: .
CDR3aa: CASSLIGTAGSTDTQYF
CDR3nt: TGTGCCAGCAGCTTAATAGGGACGGCGGGGAGCACAGATACGCAGTATTTT

j_gene: TRBJ1-1
len: 14
abundance: .
v_gene: TRBV11-2
d_gene: TRBD1
CDR3aa: CASSANRGFTEAFF
CDR3nt: TGTGCCAGCAGCGCAAACAGGGGGTTCACTGAAGCTTTCTTT

j_gene: TRBJ2-7
len: 14
abundance: .
v_gene: TRBV9
d_gene: .
CDR3aa: CASSVAPGPYEQYF
CDR3nt: TGTGCCAGCAGCGTAGCCCCAGGGCCCTACGAGCAGTACTTC

j_gene: TRBJ2-6
len: 13
abundance: .
v_gene: TRBV7-9
d_gene: .
CDR3aa: CASFSPGANVLTF
CDR3nt: TGTGCCTCCTTTAGTCCTGGGGCCAACGTCCTGACTTTC

j_gene: TRBJ1-1
len: 16
abundance: few
v_gene: TRBV6-1
d_gene: TRBD1
CDR3aa: CASSEGQGRGNTEAFF
CDR3nt: TGTGCCAGCAGTGAAGGACAGGGGAGGGGAAACACTGAAGCTTTCTTT

j_gene: TRBJ2-7
len: 13
abundance: .
v_gene: TRBV5-1
d_gene: .
CDR3aa: CASSIGGTYEQYF
CDR3nt: TGCGCCAGCAGTATCGGAGGCACCTACGAGCAGTACTTC

j_gene: TRBJ1-2
len: 13
abundance: few
v_gene: TRBV11-2
d_gene: .
CDR3aa: CASSFRFIDGYTF
CDR3nt: TGTGCCAGCAGCTTCAGGTTTATCGATGGCTACACCTTC

j_gene: TRBJ2-7
len: 15
abundance: once
v_gene: TRBV5-6
d_gene: TRBD1
CDR3aa: CASSQNRGLSYEQYF
CDR3nt: TGTGCCAGCAGCCAGAACAGGGGGCTCTCCTACGAGCAGTACTTC

j_gene: TRBJ2-1
len: 15
abundance: few
v_gene: TRBV6-4
d_gene: TRBD2
CDR3aa: CASSDLGGEYNEQFF
CDR3nt: TGTGCCAGCAGTGACTTGGGGGGGGAGTACAATGAGCAGTTCTTC

j_gene: TRBJ1-2
len: 14
abundance: .
v_gene: TRBV7-8
d_gene: TRBD1
CDR3aa: CASLPSRDSMGYTF
CDR3nt: TGTGCCAGCCTTCCCAGTCGGGACAGTATGGGCTACACCTTC

j_gene: TRBJ2-1
len: 12
abundance: .
v_gene: TRBV4-1
d_gene: .
CDR3aa: CASSTQGPEQFF
CDR3nt: TGCGCCAGCAGCACCCAGGGGCCTGAGCAGTTCTTC

j_gene: TRBJ1-5
len: 14
abundance: .
v_gene: TRBV27
d_gene: TRBD1
CDR3aa: CASSSTGGAQPQHF
CDR3nt: TGTGCCAGCAGTTCGACAGGGGGCGCCCAGCCCCAGCATTTT

j_gene: TRBJ2-1
len: 12
abundance: .
v_gene: TRBV11-3
d_gene: .
CDR3aa: CASSLVGNEQFF
CDR3nt: TGTGCCAGCAGCTTAGTTGGCAATGAGCAGTTCTTC

j_gene: TRBJ1-2
len: 11
abundance: .
v_gene: TRBV28
d_gene: .
CDR3aa: CASSSRYGYTF
CDR3nt: TGTGCCAGCAGTTCAAGGTATGGCTACACCTTC

j_gene: TRBJ1-2
len: 12
abundance: .
v_gene: TRBV29-1
d_gene: .
CDR3aa: CSVTTGSGGYTF
CDR3nt: TGCAGCGTTACTACAGGGTCCGGGGGCTACACCTTC

j_gene: TRBJ1-1
len: 15
abundance: .
v_gene: TRBV23-1
d_gene: TRBD1
CDR3aa: CATSHRGGENTEAFF
CDR3nt: TGCGCCACGTCCCACAGGGGGGGTGAGAACACTGAAGCTTTCTTT

j_gene: TRBJ2-2
len: 20
abundance: .
v_gene: TRBV9
d_gene: TRBD1
CDR3aa: CASSVGVRVAGTGGFGELFF
CDR3nt: TGTGCCAGCAGCGTAGGGGTCCGAGTGGCCGGGACAGGGGGCTTCGGGGAGCTGTTTTTT

j_gene: TRBJ1-1
len: 13
abundance: .
v_gene: TRBV5-5
d_gene: .
CDR3aa: CASSFSGLTEAFF
CDR3nt: TGTGCCAGCAGCTTTTCAGGGTTAACTGAAGCTTTCTTT

j_gene: TRBJ1-1
len: 11
abundance: .
v_gene: TRBV6-6
d_gene: .
CDR3aa: CASSPGTLTFF
CDR3nt: TGTGCCAGCAGTCCGGGGACCCTGACTTTCTTT

j_gene: TRBJ2-7
len: 12
abundance: .
v_gene: TRBV4-2
d_gene: .
CDR3aa: CASSQGLYEQYF
CDR3nt: TGTGCCAGCAGCCAAGGACTCTACGAGCAGTACTTC

j_gene: TRBJ1-1
len: 15
abundance: .
v_gene: TRBV9
d_gene: TRBD1
CDR3aa: CASSDRQGMNTEAFF
CDR3nt: TGTGCCAGCAGCGACCGACAGGGAATGAACACTGAAGCTTTCTTT

j_gene: TRBJ1-1
len: 11
abundance: once
v_gene: TRBV29-1
d_gene: .
CDR3aa: CSVNRGTEAFF
CDR3nt: TGCAGCGTTAACCGGGGCACTGAAGCTTTCTTT

j_gene: TRBJ1-5
len: 14
abundance: .
v_gene: TRBV28
d_gene: .
CDR3aa: CASGGGGGTQPQHF
CDR3nt: TGTGCCAGCGGTGGTGGGGGGGGAACTCAGCCCCAGCATTTT

j_gene: TRBJ2-7
len: 14
abundance: few
v_gene: TRBV9
d_gene: TRBD1
CDR3aa: CASSTGTGGAEQYF
CDR3nt: TGTGCCAGCAGCACCGGGACAGGGGGCGCCGAGCAGTACTTC